This T cell receptor beta chain was sequenced during a study of CD8 T cells in ankylosing spondylitis. TCRdb re-called the 5' RACE reads through MiXCR, storing one row per CDR3 protein. Altogether some 840,000 distinct CDR3 sequences are present, approximately 10% being singletons, with the ten largest covering roughly 0.51%. General study findings and limits: Roughly 8 highly homologous variants made up a TCR beta motif that seemed to typify ankylosing spondylitis blood. Reported data indicate significant enrichment of disease-linked clones within matched ankylosing spondylitis synovial fluid.

The V end lost 4 bases, the J end lost 3 bases, and 14 bases lay between the germline ends. The CDR3 is 15 amino acids. Germline loops: CDR1 SGHTA, CDR2 FQGNSA. This clonotype was counted many times. Its antigen is unidentified. The chain joins TRBV7-2 to TRBJ2-3; D unclear. Sequencing used blood, either unsorted or a sorted T cell fraction (not recorded which). The source of this sequence is a male donor with ankylosing spondylitis. CDR3 protein: CASSSPKGLTDTQYF. Here the CDR3 DNA reads TGTGCCAGCAGCTCCCCGAAGGGTCTTACAGATACGCAGTATTTT.